The 13 T cell receptor beta chains given below trace back to one sample, sequenced in a study of blood T cells in healthy people across ages. Primers used in a second PCR of about 7 to 12 cycles were a sample-barcoded 5' primer and a J-beta primer mix. TCRdb ran MiXCR on the 5' RACE reads and lists one entry per CDR3 protein. There are about a million distinct CDR3 sequences in the sample; roughly 47% occur only once, and about 20% lies in the top ten. Sequencing was carried out using blood. The receptors here all came from a woman aged 60-70 years in good health.

The chain employs TRBV11-3 and TRBJ2-3; 14 positions match TRBD2. Germline V lookup: CDR1 SGHNT, CDR2 YENEEA. The V gene end was trimmed by 5 bases and the J gene end by 4 bases; junction bases not matched to a gene: 5. There are 16 residues in the CDR3. CDR3 region: CASSPGTSGSPDTQYF. The CDR3 DNA reads as TGTGCCAGCAGCCCCGGGACTAGCGGGAGCCCAGATACGCAGTATTTT.

This clonotype showed up just a few times. The chain recombines TRBV27 with TRBJ1-6; TRBD1 might be the D (6 bases). Between the trimmed V and J ends, which lost 3 bases and 7 bases, there was a span of 13 bases. Germline CDR1 is MNHEY and CDR2 is SMNVEV (reference sequence). The CDR3 spans 15 residues. CDR3 sequence: CASSFGGLSNSPLHF. The DNA of the CDR3 is TGTGCCAGCAGTTTCGGGGGCCTGTCGAATTCACCCCTCCACTTT.

DNA for the CDR3: TGTGCCAGCAGTTACGGAGAGAGTCCGGGGCACAATGAGCAGTTCTTC. It codes for CASSYGESPGHNEQFF. The chain uses TRBV6-2 or TRBV6-3 and TRBJ2-1, with D perhaps being TRBD1 or TRBD2 (5 bases each). Per the germline V gene, CDR1 is MNHEY and CDR2 is SVGEGT. Trimming removed 2 bases at V and 5 bases at J, with 16 bases between. This CDR3 region has 16 residues.

The V call is TRBV2, the J call TRBJ2-5; the D gene could be TRBD1 or TRBD2 (5 bases each). The V end lost 4 bases, the J end lost 1 base, and 10 bases lay between the germline ends. The CDR3 contains 14 residues. The germline CDR1 and CDR2 sequences are SNHLY and FYNNEI. CDR3 in amino acids: CASSVTGLQETQYF. Written as DNA, the CDR3 is TGTGCCAGCAGTGTTACAGGACTCCAAGAGACCCAGTACTTC.

About this clonotype: A junction boundary mismatches the germline segment, possibly from a read error. V usage is TRBV6-2 or TRBV6-3 and J usage is TRBJ2-2; a weak D match, TRBD1 (5 bases). Germline-derived CDR1 and CDR2 are MNHEY and SVGEGT. The CDR3 has 14 residues. The CDR3 DNA follows: TGTGCCGGCAGTTTCACAGGATCCACCGGGGAGCTGTTTTTT. Translation: CAGSFTGSTGELFF.

In its sample, this clonotype was seen a few times. The chain joins TRBV4-3 to TRBJ2-1; possibly TRBD1 or TRBD2 for D (5 bases each). Germline V gene data show CDR1 as LGHNA and CDR2 as YSLEER. V was shortened by 4 bases and J by 10 bases, with 14 bases between the two germline ends. This CDR3 spans 13 amino acids. The CDR3 region is CASSRGPGREQFF. As DNA, the CDR3 is TGCGCCAGCAGCCGGGGACCCGGACGCGAGCAGTTCTTC.

The chain employs TRBV30 and TRBJ2-4; TRBD2 might be the D (5 bases). The CDR3 is made up of 12 amino acids. Trimming cost V 5 bases and J 13 bases, with 18 bases left between them. Germline V CDR1 and CDR2: GTSNPN, SVGIG (reference sequence). The CDR3 DNA reads as TGTGCCTGGGAGACCCACCCGGGGAAGCAGTACTTC. Amino acid sequence: CAWETHPGKQYF.

The chain links TRBV7-9 to TRBJ2-1; 10 nucleotides agree with TRBD1. The CDR3 has 16 residues. Germline CDR1 SEHNR, CDR2 FQNEAQ (reference sequence). The V and J ends lost 1 base and 7 bases, in that order; junction bases with no gene match: 7. Here the CDR3 DNA reads TGTGCCAGCAGCTTAGGGGGGGGGACAGGGGAAAATGAGCAGTTCTTC. It is translated as CASSLGGGTGENEQFF.

The chain links TRBV24-1 to TRBJ2-5; D is uncertain. Germline V gives CDR1 KGHDR, CDR2 SFDVKD. The V end was cut by 4 bases, the J end by 5 bases, with 13 bases between. This CDR3 spans 14 amino acids. The CDR3 DNA reads as TGTGCCACCAGTGACCCCAGAGTCTCGGAGACCCAGTACTTC. This sequence encodes CATSDPRVSETQYF.

In this sample, this clonotype turned up a few times. This chain uses TRBV2 with TRBJ2-7; TRBD1 matches 8 bases. The trim removed 6 bases at V and 6 bases at J, leaving 7 bases unmatched. Germline loops: CDR1 SNHLY, CDR2 FYNNEI. The CDR3 totals 13 residues. The chain's CDR3 is CASRSTGASEQYF. Written as DNA, the CDR3 is TGTGCCAGCAGATCGACAGGGGCCAGCGAGCAGTACTTC.

The chain couples TRBV11-2 to TRBJ2-3; the D is unclear. Per the germline V gene, CDR1 is SGHAT and CDR2 is FQNNGV. V lost 1 base and J lost 1, with 9 bases in between. CDR3 size: 15 residues. CDR3 DNA sequence: TGTGCCAGCAGCTTAGTTCCGTTGCGCACAGATACGCAGTATTTT. It yields the protein CASSLVPLRTDTQYF.

The V gene is TRBV28, the J gene TRBJ2-5; D possibly corresponds to TRBD1 (5 bases). Per germline, CDR1 MDHEN and CDR2 SYDVKM. Trimming took off 4 bases at V and 5 bases at J, with 20 bases between the two ends. The CDR3 has 16 amino acids. The CDR3 region is CASSSRRARELETQYF. Here the CDR3 DNA reads TGTGCCAGCAGTTCCCGTCGGGCCAGGGAATTGGAGACCCAGTACTTC.

This clonotype was counted once. The genes are TRBV11-2 and TRBJ2-7; 11 bases line up with TRBD2. V dropped 1 base and J dropped 5; count of bases not matched to a gene: 10. Germline loops: CDR1 SGHAT, CDR2 FQNNGV. CDR3 size: 17 residues. CDR3 in amino acids: CASSLGLAGGPVNEQYF. The CDR3 DNA sequence: TGTGCCAGCAGCTTAGGCTTAGCGGGAGGGCCGGTAAACGAGCAGTACTTC.